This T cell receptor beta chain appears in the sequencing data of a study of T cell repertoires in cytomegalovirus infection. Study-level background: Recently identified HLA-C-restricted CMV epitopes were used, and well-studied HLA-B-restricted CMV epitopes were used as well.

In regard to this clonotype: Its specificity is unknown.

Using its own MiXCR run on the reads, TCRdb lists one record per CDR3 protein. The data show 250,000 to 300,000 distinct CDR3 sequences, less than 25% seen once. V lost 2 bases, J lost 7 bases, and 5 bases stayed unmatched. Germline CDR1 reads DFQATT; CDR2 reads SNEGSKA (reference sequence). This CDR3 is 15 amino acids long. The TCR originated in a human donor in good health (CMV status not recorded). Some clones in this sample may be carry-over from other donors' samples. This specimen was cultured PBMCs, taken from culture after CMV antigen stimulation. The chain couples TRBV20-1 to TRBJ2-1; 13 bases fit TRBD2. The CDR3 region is CSARPTSGRLNEQFF. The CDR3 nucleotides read TGCAGTGCTAGACCGACTAGCGGGAGGTTGAATGAGCAGTTCTTC.